Below, 23 T cell receptor beta chains from the same sample are listed, as sequenced in a study of cytomegalovirus exposure and HLA in healthy donors. The protocol was immunoSEQ multiplex PCR, while the TCRdb copy is restricted to in-frame clones and leaves out a portion. The table records 130,000 to 150,000 clones, about 90% of them present only once. Source material: PBMCs. Receptors originate from a woman under 30 in good health and CMV-seropositive.

The chain joins TRBV18 to TRBJ1-6; no reliable D call. The ends were cut back, 2 bases at V and 11 bases at J, with 13 bases in the middle. Germline CDR1 reads KGHSH; CDR2 reads LQKENI. CDR3 length: 14 amino acids. CDR3 coding DNA: TGTGCCAGCTCACCATCGCAGGAAATTGCACCCCTCCACTTT. Encoded protein: CASSPSQEIAPLHF.

Of note for this clone: This CDR3 is missing its conserved last phenylalanine or tryptophan, likely due to a read error. The DNA is omitted, as the CDR3 cannot be located on it reliably, and the CDR3 follows TCRdb's listing. The V and J genes are TRBV5-5 and TRBJ2-7; the D call in the table, TRBD2, was not verified against the DNA. CDR1 and CDR2 from the germline V gene are SGHKS and YYEKEE (reference sequence). The CDR3 is 11 residues long, counting both termini. Here the CDR3 reads CASSLGCRGRG.

The chain joins TRBV9 to TRBJ2-3; unclear D gene. V gave up 0 bases and J gave up 0 bases, with 5 bases separating them. The V gene's germline CDR1 is SGDLS and CDR2 YYNGEE. This CDR3 has 14 amino acids. This CDR3 reads CASSVVASTDTQYF. The CDR3 coding sequence is TGTGCCAGCAGCGTAGTGGCTAGCACAGATACGCAGTATTTT.

The chain is built from TRBV5-4 and TRBJ2-3; TRBD2 aligns across 12 bases. The junction had 7 bases not matched to a gene; V was cut back by 4 bases and J by 4 bases. CDR1 is SGHNT and CDR2 is YYREEE in the germline V gene (reference sequence). CDR3 length: 16 residues. CDR3 sequence reads: CASSIPSGRASDTQYF. CDR3 DNA sequence: TGTGCCAGCAGCATCCCTAGCGGGAGGGCGTCAGATACGCAGTATTTT.

The rearrangement joins TRBV2 to TRBJ1-5, with a weak D call TRBD1 (5 bases). Trimming stripped 3 bases from V and 7 bases from J, with 10 bases between. CDR1 and CDR2 (germline): SNHLY, FYNNEI. This CDR3 contains 13 residues. The CDR3 bases are TGTGCCAGCAGTGATTCCAGGGCACAGCCCCAGCATTTT. Encoded protein: CASSDSRAQPQHF.

The chain combines TRBV5-8 with TRBJ2-1, with D perhaps TRBD2 (6 bases). V was trimmed by 4 bases and J by 0 bases, leaving 14 bases between them. Germline V gene sequence: CDR1 SGHTS, CDR2 YDEGEE. The CDR3 length is 16 residues. The CDR3 nucleotides are TGTGCCAGCAGCAGATTAGCGGTGGGCTCCTACAATGAGCAGTTCTTC. Translating it yields CASSRLAVGSYNEQFF. The full variable domain, completed using reference TRBV5-8 and TRBJ2-1, is EAGVTQSPTHLIKTRGQQATLRCSPISGHTSVYWYQQALGLGLQFLLWYDEGEERNRGNFPPRFSGRQFPNYSSELNVNALELEDSALYLCASSRLAVGSYNEQFFGPGTRLTVL.

The J gene is TRBJ2-1, the V gene TRBV2; 14 nucleotides align to TRBD2. In germline, CDR1 is SNHLY, CDR2 FYNNEI. J was trimmed by 5 bases and V by 10 bases; bases with no gene match: 16. The CDR3 loop spans 18 amino acids. The CDR3 spells CATHWTVGLAGANNEQFF. CDR3 DNA sequence: TGTGCCACACACTGGACTGTGGGACTAGCGGGAGCCAACAATGAGCAGTTCTTC.

This chain links TRBV28 with TRBJ2-7; D possibly corresponds to TRBD2 (5 bases). From germline, CDR1 is MDHEN and CDR2 SYDVKM. V dropped 10 bases and J dropped 2 bases, with 9 bases sitting between them. This CDR3 region has 11 residues. The CDR3 loop reads CATRGPYEQYF. In DNA, the CDR3 is TGTGCCACCCGCGGGCCCTACGAGCAGTACTTC.

This chain joins TRBV14 and TRBJ2-7; tentatively, D is TRBD1 (5 bases). The CDR3 has 13 amino acids. V shed 2 bases and J shed 4 bases, with 9 bases lying between them. The germline V gene encodes CDR1 SGHDN and CDR2 FVKESK. CDR3 DNA sequence: TGTGCCAGCAGCCAAATGACAGTTTACGAGCAGTACTTC. It translates to CASSQMTVYEQYF.

In this sample, this clone turned up a few times. This rearrangement joins TRBV19 to TRBJ2-7; 7 bases are a match to TRBD2. Trimming took 5 bases from V and 2 from J; bases not matched to a gene: 3. This CDR3 is built from 13 residues. CDR1 and CDR2 from the germline V gene are LNHDA and SQIVND (reference sequence). The CDR3 DNA reads as TGTGCCAGTAGTGGGGGGGTGACCTACGAGCAGTACTTC. As protein: CASSGGVTYEQYF.

The gene calls are TRBV7-2 and TRBJ1-2; 10 bases match TRBD1. The CDR3 spans 14 residues. The ends lost 5 bases at V and 7 bases at J; junction bases unmatched: 7. The germline V gene encodes CDR1 SGHTA and CDR2 FQGNSA. The CDR3 protein is CASSPPGTGVGYTF. DNA for the CDR3: TGTGCCAGCAGCCCCCCGGGGACAGGGGTTGGCTACACCTTC.

The V and J genes are TRBV10-1 and TRBJ2-3; 7 nucleotides agree with TRBD1. The CDR3 has 12 amino acids. Per the germline V gene, CDR1 is WNHNN and CDR2 is SYGVQD (reference sequence). The trim removed 8 bases at V and 8 bases at J, leaving 7 bases unmatched. The CDR3 spells CASPRQGRTQYF. In DNA form, the CDR3 reads TGCGCCAGCCCCCGACAGGGCCGTACGCAGTATTTT.

The rearrangement links TRBV27 to TRBJ2-7; TRBD2 might be the D (7 bases). This CDR3 has 15 amino acids. Trimming cost V 0 bases and J 4 bases, with 13 bases left between them. Germline V gives CDR1 MNHEY, CDR2 SMNVEV (reference sequence). The CDR3 here is CASSLSSGGEYEQYF. For the CDR3, the DNA is TGTGCCAGCAGTTTATCTTCGGGGGGCGAATACGAGCAGTACTTC.

The chain employs TRBV2 and TRBJ2-5; the D gene is possibly TRBD2 (7 bases). CDR1 SNHLY and CDR2 FYNNEI come from the germline V gene. The CDR3 consists of 12 residues. The ends were cut back, 7 bases at V and 5 bases at J, with 11 bases in the middle. The CDR3 loop reads CASTGGWETQYF. The CDR3 bases are TGTGCCAGCACGGGGGGCTGGGAGACCCAGTACTTC.

This clone was counted a single time. The chain has TRBV29-1 and TRBJ2-3, with D possibly TRBD1 on 6 matching bases. V shed 5 bases and J shed 4 bases, with 16 bases lying between them. CDR1 SQVTM and CDR2 ANQGSEA come from the germline V gene. This CDR3 has 14 residues. In DNA, the CDR3 is TGCAGCGTTTCAGGTGGGGGCGCCTCAGATACGCAGTATTTT. This encodes CSVSGGGASDTQYF.

The chain is built from TRBV5-1 and TRBJ1-1; possibly TRBD1 for D (6 bases). Germline loops: CDR1 SGHRS, CDR2 YFSETQ. Trimming took 3 bases from V and 0 from J, leaving 9 bases between them. The CDR3 consists of 14 residues. CDR3 bases: TGCGCCAGCAGCTCCGACAGGCTGAACACTGAAGCTTTCTTT. This translates into CASSSDRLNTEAFF.

The J gene is TRBJ2-7, the V gene TRBV5-4; 7 nucleotides align to TRBD2. The CDR3 is made up of 16 amino acids. Germline lookup yields CDR1 SGHNT and CDR2 YYREEE (reference sequence). Trimming cost V 4 bases and J 0 bases; bases outside gene matches: 10. The CDR3 DNA sequence: TGTGCCAGCAGCACATACCGGGACTATCTCTCCTACGAGCAGTACTTC. It translates to CASSTYRDYLSYEQYF.

This clone was counted once. The gene calls are TRBV28 and TRBJ1-6; tentatively, D is TRBD1 (6 bases). Germline CDR1 reads MDHEN; CDR2 reads SYDVKM. V lost 3 bases to trimming and J lost 6 bases, with 12 bases between them. This CDR3 is built from 15 residues. CDR3 loop: CASSFVRRGNSPLHF. The CDR3 DNA reads TGTGCCAGCAGTTTTGTCCGCAGGGGTAATTCACCCCTCCACTTT.

The chain has TRBV9 and TRBJ2-7; 10 nucleotides match TRBD2. The closer fit of TRBJ2-5 to the DNA end suggests the J call may be wrong. The CDR3 sequence is 15 residues long. CDR1 and CDR2 from the germline V gene are SGDLS and YYNGEE. CDR3 nucleotide sequence: TGTGCCAGCAGCGCAGGACTAGCGGTCCAAGAGACCCAGTACTTC. Translation gives CASSAGLAVQETQYF.

V usage is TRBV28 and J usage is TRBJ1-2, with D perhaps TRBD1 (6 bases). This CDR3 contains 14 residues. Germline V lookup: CDR1 MDHEN, CDR2 SYDVKM. The V end lost 6 bases, the J end lost 3 bases, and 14 bases lay between the germline ends. CDR3 protein: CASRPTGLYYGYTF. The CDR3 DNA reads TGTGCCAGCAGACCAACAGGGCTGTACTATGGCTACACCTTC.

J is TRBJ1-1 and V is TRBV9; D uncertain. Trimming removed 4 bases at V and 5 bases at J, with 15 bases between. Per germline, CDR1 SGDLS and CDR2 YYNGEE. The CDR3 has 14 residues. CDR3 coding DNA: TGTGCCAGCAGCCTGGACGTCGGCGGGACTGAAGCTTTCTTT. This translates into CASSLDVGGTEAFF.

The chain is built from TRBV30 and TRBJ2-3; no firm D call. The CDR3 runs 12 residues. V dropped 3 bases and J dropped 4 bases, with 8 bases sitting between them. Germline-derived CDR1 and CDR2 are GTSNPN and SVGIG (reference sequence). CDR3 in DNA: TGTGCCTGGAGCCTCGTCTCAGATACGCAGTATTTT. Its protein is CAWSLVSDTQYF.

This clone was observed a few times. V is TRBV21-1 and J is TRBJ2-1; the table's TRBD2 call for D was not verified on the DNA. TRBV21-1 is assigned pseudogene status. This CDR3 has 15 amino acids. The CDR3 sequence is CASGLTSDSYNEQFF. CDR3 in DNA: TGTGCCAGCGGATTGACTAGCGACTCCTACAATGAGCAGTTCTTC.